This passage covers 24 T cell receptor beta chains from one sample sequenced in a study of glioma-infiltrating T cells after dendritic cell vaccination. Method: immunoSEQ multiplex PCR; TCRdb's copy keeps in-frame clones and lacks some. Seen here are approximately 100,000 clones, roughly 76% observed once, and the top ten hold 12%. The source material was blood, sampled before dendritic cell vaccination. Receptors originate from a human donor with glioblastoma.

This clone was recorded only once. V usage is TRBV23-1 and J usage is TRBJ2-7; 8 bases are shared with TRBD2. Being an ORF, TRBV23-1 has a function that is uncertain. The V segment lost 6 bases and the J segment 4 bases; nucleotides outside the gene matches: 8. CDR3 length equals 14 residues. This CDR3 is CASRPRGGRYEQYF. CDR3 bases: TGCGCCAGCAGACCCCGGGGGGGGAGGTACGAGCAGTACTTC.

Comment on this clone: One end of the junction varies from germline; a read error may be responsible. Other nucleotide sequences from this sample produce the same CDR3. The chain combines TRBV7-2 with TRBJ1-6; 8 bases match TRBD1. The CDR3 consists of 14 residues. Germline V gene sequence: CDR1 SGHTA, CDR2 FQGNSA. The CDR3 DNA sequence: TGTGCCAGCAGCTTACAGGGGGCAAATTCCCCCCTCCACTTT. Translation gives CASSLQGANSPLHF.

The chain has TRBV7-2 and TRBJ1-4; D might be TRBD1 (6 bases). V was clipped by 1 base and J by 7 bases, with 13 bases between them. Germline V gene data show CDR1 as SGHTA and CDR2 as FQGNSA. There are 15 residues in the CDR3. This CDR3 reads CASSLVRGRVEKLFF. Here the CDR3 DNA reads TGTGCCAGCAGCTTAGTCAGGGGCAGGGTTGAAAAACTGTTTTTT.

The CDR3 reads CASSLGQGNYGYTF. Here the CDR3 DNA reads TGTGCCAGCAGCCTGGGACAGGGGAACTATGGCTACACCTTC. This sequence joins TRBV11-1 and TRBJ1-2; 10 nucleotides line up with TRBD1. Germline CDR1 reads SGHAT; CDR2 reads FQDESV (reference sequence). V was clipped by 5 bases and J by 2 bases; unmatched bases: 2. The CDR3 contains 14 residues. The whole variable domain, filled in from reference TRBV11-1 and TRBJ1-2, reads EAEVAQSPRYKITEKSQAVAFWCDPISGHATLYWYRQILGQGPELLVQFQDESVVDDSQLPKDRFSAERLKGVDSTLKIQPAELGDSAMYLCASSLGQGNYGYTFGSGTRLTVV.

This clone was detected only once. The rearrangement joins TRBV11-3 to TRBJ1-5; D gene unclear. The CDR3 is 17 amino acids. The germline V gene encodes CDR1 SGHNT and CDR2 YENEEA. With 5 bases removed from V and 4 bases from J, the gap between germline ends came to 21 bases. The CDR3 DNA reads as TGTGCCAGCAGCGATCTAGGCGGGTCCTCAACAAATCAGCCCCAGCATTTT. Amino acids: CASSDLGGSSTNQPQHF.

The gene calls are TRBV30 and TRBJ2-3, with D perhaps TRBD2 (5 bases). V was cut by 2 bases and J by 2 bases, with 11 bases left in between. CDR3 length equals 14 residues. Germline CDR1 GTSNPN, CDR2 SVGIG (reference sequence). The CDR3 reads CAWSRAGSTDTQYF. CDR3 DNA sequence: TGTGCCTGGAGTCGGGCGGGTTCCACAGATACGCAGTATTTT.

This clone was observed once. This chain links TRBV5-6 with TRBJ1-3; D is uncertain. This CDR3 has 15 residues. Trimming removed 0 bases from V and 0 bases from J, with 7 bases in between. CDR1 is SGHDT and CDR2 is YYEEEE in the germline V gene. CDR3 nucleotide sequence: TGTGCCAGCAGCTTGGACTTTATCTCTGGAAACACCATATATTTT. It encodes CASSLDFISGNTIYF.

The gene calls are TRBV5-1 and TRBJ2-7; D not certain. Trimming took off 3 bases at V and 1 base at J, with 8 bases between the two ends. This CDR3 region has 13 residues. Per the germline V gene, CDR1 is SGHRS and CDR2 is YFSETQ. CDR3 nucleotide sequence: TGCGCCAGCAGCTCCCACAATTCCTACGAGCAGTACTTC. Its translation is CASSSHNSYEQYF. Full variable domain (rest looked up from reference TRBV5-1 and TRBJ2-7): KAGVTQTPRYLIKTRGQQVTLSCSPISGHRSVSWYQQTPGQGLQFLFEYFSETQRNKGNFPGRFSGRQFSNSRSEMNVSTLELGDSALYLCASSSHNSYEQYFGPGTRLTVT.

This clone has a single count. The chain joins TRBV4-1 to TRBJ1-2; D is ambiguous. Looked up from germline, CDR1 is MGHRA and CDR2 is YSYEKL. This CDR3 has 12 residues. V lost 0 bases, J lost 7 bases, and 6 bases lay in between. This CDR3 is CASSQDGRGYTF. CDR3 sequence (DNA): TGCGCCAGCAGCCAAGACGGTCGTGGCTACACCTTC.

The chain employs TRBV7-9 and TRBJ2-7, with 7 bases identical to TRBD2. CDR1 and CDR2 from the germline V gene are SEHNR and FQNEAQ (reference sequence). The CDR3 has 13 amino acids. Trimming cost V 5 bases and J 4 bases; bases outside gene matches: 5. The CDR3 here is CASSPGGGYEQYF. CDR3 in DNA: TGTGCCAGCAGCCCCGGGGGAGGGTACGAGCAGTACTTC. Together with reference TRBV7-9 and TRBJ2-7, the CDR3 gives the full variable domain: DTGVSQNPRHKITKRGQNVTFRCDPISEHNRLYWYRQTLGQGPEFLTYFQNEAQLEKSRLLSDRFSAERPKGSFSTLEIQRTEQGDSAMYLCASSPGGGYEQYFGPGTRLTVT.

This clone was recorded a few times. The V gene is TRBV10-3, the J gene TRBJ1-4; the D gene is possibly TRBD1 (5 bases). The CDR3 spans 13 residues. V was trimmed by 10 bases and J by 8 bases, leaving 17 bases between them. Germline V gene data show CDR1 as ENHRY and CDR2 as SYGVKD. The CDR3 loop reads CATRDAGGEKLFF. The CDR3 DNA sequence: TGTGCCACACGGGACGCCGGGGGAGAAAAACTGTTTTTT.

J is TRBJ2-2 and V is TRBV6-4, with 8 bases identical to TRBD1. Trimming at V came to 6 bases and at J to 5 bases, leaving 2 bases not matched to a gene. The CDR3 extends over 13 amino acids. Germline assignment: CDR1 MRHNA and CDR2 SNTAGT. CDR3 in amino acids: CASRGQGTGELFF. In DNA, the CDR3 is TGTGCCAGCAGAGGACAGGGAACCGGGGAGCTGTTTTTT.

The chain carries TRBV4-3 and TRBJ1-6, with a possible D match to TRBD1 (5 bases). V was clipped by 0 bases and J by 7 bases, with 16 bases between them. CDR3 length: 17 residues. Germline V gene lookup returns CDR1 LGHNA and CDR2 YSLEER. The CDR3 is CASSQDFAGGGNSPLHF. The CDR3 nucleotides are TGCGCCAGCAGCCAAGATTTCGCCGGGGGAGGAAATTCACCCCTCCACTTT.

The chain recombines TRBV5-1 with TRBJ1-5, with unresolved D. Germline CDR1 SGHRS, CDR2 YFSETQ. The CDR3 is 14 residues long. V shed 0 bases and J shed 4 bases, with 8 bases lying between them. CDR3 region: CASSLGSANQPQHF. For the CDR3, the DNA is TGCGCCAGCAGCTTGGGTAGTGCAAATCAGCCCCAGCATTTT.

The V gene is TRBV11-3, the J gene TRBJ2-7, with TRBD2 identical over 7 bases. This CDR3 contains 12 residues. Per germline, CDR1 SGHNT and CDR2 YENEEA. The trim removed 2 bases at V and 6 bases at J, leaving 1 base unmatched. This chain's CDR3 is CASSLTGGEQYF. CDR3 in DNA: TGTGCCAGCAGCTTAACGGGGGGCGAGCAGTACTTC.

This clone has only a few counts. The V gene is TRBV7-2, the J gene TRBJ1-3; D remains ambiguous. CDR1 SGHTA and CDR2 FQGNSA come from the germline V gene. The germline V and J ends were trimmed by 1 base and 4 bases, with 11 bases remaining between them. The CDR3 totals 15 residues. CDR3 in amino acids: CASSLDAGEGNTIYF. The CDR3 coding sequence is TGTGCCAGCAGCTTAGACGCGGGTGAAGGAAACACCATATATTTT.

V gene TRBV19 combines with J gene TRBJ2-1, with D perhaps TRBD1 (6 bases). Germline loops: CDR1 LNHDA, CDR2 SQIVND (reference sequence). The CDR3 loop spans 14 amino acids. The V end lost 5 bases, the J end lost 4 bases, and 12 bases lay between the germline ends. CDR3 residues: CASSPHTGYNEQFF. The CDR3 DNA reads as TGTGCCAGTAGTCCCCACACAGGGTACAATGAGCAGTTCTTC.

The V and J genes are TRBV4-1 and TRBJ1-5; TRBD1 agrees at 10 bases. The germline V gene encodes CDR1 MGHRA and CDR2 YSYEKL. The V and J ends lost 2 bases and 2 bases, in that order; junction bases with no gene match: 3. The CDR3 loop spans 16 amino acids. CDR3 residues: CASSQSGTGGNQPQHF. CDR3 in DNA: TGCGCCAGCAGCCAATCCGGGACAGGGGGCAATCAGCCCCAGCATTTT.

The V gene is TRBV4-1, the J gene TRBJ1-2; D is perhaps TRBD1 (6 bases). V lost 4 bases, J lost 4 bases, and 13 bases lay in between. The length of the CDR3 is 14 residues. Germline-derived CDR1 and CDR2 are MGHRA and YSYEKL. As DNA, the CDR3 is TGCGCCAGCAGCCTGGGAGAAGGGGGCTATGGCTACACCTTC. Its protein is CASSLGEGGYGYTF.

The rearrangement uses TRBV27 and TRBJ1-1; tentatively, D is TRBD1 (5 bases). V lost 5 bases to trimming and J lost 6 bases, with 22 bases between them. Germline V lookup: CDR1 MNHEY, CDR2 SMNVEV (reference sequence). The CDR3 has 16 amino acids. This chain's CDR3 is CASSPRRGVGVAEAFF. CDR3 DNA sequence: TGTGCCAGCAGTCCCCGCCGGGGGGTCGGGGTCGCTGAAGCTTTCTTT.

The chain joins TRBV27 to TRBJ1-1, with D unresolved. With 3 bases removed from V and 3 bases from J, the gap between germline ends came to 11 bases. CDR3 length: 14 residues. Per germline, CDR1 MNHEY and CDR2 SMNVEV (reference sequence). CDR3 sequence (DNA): TGTGCCAGCAGTTTCTCTACAGAAGACACTGAAGCTTTCTTT. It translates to CASSFSTEDTEAFF.

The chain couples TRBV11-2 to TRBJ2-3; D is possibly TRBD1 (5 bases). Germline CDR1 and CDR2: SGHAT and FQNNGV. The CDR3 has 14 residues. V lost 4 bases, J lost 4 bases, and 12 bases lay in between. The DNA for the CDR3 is TGTGCCAGCAGCTACCAGGGTGAGGCAGATACGCAGTATTTT. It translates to CASSYQGEADTQYF.

The CDR3 reads CASSLYQRVHRGELFF. The CDR3 DNA reads TGTGCCAGCAGCCTCTACCAGCGGGTCCACCGCGGGGAGCTGTTTTTT. The J gene is TRBJ2-2, the V gene TRBV9, with a possible D match to TRBD2 (6 bases). CDR3 length: 16 residues. Trimming cost V 4 bases and J 7 bases, with 20 bases left between them. Germline CDR1 SGDLS, CDR2 YYNGEE.

As DNA, the CDR3 is TGTGCCAGCAGCTTACAGACGGGGCAGCCCCAGCATTTT. Amino acid sequence: CASSLQTGQPQHF. The gene calls are TRBV11-2 and TRBJ1-5, with D hard to call. This CDR3 has 13 residues. Between the trimmed V and J ends, which lost 2 bases and 7 bases, there was a span of 9 bases. CDR1 is SGHAT, CDR2 FQNNGV, per germline.